Here is one T cell receptor (beta chain) with its context. Its target is unknown. This table comes from immunoSEQ multiplex PCR, and its TCRdb copy is limited to in-frame clones, with some not included. The table has approximately 71,000 clones, roughly 84% seen once; the top ten hold roughly 0.85%. With baseline, cycle 4 day 1, and cycle 7 day 1 as timepoints, blood was sampled. This record belongs to a study of OX40 agonist ivuxolimab in advanced cancers. Study-wide points: Among some nonresponders, normalized T-cell clonal expansion was also low. Dose levels from 0.1 to 3.0 mg/kg saw CD4+ and CD8+ blood T cells expand clonally by week 6.

The CDR3 runs 13 residues. Germline V gene data show CDR1 as SQVTM and CDR2 as ANQGSEA. V lost 7 bases to trimming and J lost 2 bases, with 14 bases between them. This TCR was sampled from an adult with an advanced solid tumor such as melanoma, head and neck, liver or kidney cancer. The chain joins TRBV29-1 to TRBJ1-2; D gene unclear. Sequences were derived from CD4+ or CD8+ T cells sorted from blood, sampled in a trial of the OX40 agonist ivuxolimab. For the CDR3, the DNA is TGCAGCGCCCGAGGCGAGGGAAACTATGGCTACACCTTC. Its protein is CSARGEGNYGYTF.